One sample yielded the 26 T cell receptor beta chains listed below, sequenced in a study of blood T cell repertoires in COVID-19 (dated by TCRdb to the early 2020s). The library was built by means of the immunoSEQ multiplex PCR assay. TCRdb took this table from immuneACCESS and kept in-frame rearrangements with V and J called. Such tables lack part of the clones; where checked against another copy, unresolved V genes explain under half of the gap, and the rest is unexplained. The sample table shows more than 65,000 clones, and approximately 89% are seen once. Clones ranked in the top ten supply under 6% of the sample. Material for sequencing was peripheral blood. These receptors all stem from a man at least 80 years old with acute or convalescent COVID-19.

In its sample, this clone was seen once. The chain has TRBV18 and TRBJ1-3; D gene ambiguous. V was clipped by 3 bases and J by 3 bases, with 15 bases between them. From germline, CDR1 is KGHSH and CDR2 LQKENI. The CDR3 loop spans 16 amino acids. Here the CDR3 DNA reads TGTGCCAGCTCACCCACCCAGACAAGCAGTGGAAACACCATATATTTT. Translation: CASSPTQTSSGNTIYF. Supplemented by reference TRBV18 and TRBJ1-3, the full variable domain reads NAGVMQNPRHLVRRRGQEARLRCSPMKGHSHVYWYRQLPEEGLKFMVYLQKENIIDESGMPKERFSAEFPKEGPSILRIQQVVRGDSAAYFCASSPTQTSSGNTIYFGEGSWLTVV.

The CDR3 loop reads CASSRKQGAYTGELFF. The CDR3 bases are TGTGCCAGCAGCAGGAAACAGGGGGCGTACACCGGGGAGCTGTTTTTT. The rearrangement joins TRBV5-6 to TRBJ2-2, with 9 bases lining up with TRBD1. V was pared by 4 bases and J by 3 bases, with 7 bases of the junction left unmatched. CDR3 size: 16 residues. In germline, CDR1 is SGHDT, CDR2 YYEEEE.

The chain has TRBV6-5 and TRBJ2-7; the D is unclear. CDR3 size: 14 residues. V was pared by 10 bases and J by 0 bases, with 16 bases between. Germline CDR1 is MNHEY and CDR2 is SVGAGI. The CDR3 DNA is TGTGCCACGAAATGGGCCCTTGACTCCTACGAGCAGTACTTC. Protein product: CATKWALDSYEQYF.

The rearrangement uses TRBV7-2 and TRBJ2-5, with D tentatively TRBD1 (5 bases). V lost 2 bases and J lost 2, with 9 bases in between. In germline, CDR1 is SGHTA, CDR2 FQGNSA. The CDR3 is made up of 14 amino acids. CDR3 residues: CASSLRNRQETQYF. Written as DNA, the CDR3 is TGTGCCAGCAGCTTAAGAAACAGGCAAGAGACCCAGTACTTC.

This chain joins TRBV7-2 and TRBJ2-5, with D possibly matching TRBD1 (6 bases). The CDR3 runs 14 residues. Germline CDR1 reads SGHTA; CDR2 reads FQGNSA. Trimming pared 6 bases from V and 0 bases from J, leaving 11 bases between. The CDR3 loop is CASSYRGYQETQYF. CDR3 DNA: TGTGCCAGCAGTTATAGGGGGTACCAAGAGACCCAGTACTTC.

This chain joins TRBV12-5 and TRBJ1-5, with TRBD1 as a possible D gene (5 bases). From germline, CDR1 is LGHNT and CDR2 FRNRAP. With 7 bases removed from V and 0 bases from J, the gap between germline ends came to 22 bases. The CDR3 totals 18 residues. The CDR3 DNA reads TGTGCTAGTGACCTCCTTTTCACAGGAACCCATAGCAATCAGCCCCAGCATTTT. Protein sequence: CASDLLFTGTHSNQPQHF. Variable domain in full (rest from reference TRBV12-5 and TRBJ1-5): DARVTQTPRHKVTEMGQEVTMRCQPILGHNTVFWYRQTMMQGLELLAYFRNRAPLDDSGMPKDRFSAEMPDATLATLKIQPSEPRDSAVYFCASDLLFTGTHSNQPQHFGDGTRLSIL.

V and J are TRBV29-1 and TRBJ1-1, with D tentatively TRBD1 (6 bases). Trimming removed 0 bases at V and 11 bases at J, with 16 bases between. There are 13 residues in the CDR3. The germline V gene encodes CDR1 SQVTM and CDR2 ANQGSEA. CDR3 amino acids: CSVEEWGGRGAFF. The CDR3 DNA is TGCAGCGTTGAAGAGTGGGGGGGCCGTGGGGCTTTCTTT.

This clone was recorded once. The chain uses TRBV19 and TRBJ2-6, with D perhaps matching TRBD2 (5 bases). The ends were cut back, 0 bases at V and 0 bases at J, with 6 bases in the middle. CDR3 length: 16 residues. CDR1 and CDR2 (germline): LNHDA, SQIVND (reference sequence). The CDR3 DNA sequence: TGTGCCAGTAGTATAGACGCGGGCTCTGGGGCCAACGTCCTGACTTTC. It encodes CASSIDAGSGANVLTF.

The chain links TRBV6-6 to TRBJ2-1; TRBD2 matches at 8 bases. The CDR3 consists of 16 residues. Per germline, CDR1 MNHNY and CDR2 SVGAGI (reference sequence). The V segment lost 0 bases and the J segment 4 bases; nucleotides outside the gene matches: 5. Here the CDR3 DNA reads TGTGCCAGCAGTTACTCAGCGAGCGGGGGTTACAATGAGCAGTTCTTC. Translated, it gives CASSYSASGGYNEQFF.

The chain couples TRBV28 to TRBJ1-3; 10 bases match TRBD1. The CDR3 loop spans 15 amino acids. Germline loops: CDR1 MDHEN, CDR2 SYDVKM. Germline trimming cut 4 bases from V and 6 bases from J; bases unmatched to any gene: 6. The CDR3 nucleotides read TGTGCCAGCAGTTCTCCCGGGACAGGGGAAAACACCATATATTTT. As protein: CASSSPGTGENTIYF.

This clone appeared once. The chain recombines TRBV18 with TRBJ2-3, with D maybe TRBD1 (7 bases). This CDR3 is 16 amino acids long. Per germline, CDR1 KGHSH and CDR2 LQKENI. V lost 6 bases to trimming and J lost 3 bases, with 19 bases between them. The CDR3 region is CASSGKVSGGTDTQYF. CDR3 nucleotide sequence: TGTGCCAGCTCTGGCAAGGTATCAGGGGGGACAGATACGCAGTATTTT.

The CDR3 is CASSLNSRQETQYF. The CDR3 DNA is TGTGCCAGCAGTTTAAACAGCCGCCAAGAGACCCAGTACTTC. This chain uses TRBV28 with TRBJ2-5; D call uncertain. V was trimmed by 2 bases and J by 1 base, leaving 8 bases between them. Germline V gives CDR1 MDHEN, CDR2 SYDVKM. The CDR3 is 14 amino acids.

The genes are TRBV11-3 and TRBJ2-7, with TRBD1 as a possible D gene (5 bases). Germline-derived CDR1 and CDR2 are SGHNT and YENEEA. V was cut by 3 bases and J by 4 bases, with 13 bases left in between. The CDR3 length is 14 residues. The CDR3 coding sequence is TGTGCCAGCAGCTTGGGGCAGGGTGCATACGAGCAGTACTTC. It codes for CASSLGQGAYEQYF.

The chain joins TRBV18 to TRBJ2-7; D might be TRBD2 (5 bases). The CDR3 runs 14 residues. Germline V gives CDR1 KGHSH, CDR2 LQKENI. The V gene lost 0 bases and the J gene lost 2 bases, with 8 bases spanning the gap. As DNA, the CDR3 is TGTGCCAGCTCACCACCGCAGAGGGCCTACGAGCAGTACTTC. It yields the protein CASSPPQRAYEQYF.

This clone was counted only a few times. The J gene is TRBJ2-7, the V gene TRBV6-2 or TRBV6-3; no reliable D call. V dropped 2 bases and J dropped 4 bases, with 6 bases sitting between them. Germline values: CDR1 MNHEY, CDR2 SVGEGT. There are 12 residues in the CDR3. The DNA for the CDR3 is TGTGCCAGCAGTTACCCCCTGTACGAGCAGTACTTC. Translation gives CASSYPLYEQYF.

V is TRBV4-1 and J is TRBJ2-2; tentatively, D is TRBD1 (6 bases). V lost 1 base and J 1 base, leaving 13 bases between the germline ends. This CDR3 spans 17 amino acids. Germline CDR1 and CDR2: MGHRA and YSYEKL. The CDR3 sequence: CASSQGTPGQNTGELFF. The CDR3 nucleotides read TGCGCCAGCAGCCAAGGTACTCCGGGACAGAACACCGGGGAGCTGTTTTTT.

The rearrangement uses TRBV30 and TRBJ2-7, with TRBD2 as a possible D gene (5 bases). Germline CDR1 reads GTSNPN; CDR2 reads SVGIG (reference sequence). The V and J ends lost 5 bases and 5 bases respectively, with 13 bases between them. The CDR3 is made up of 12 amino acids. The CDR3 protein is CAWGIGGNEQYF. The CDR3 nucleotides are TGTGCCTGGGGGATCGGAGGCAACGAGCAGTACTTC.

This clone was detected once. The CDR3 DNA follows: TGTGCCAGCATACAGGGTAACGAGCAGTACTTC. This gives the protein CASIQGNEQYF. The rearrangement uses TRBV25-1 and TRBJ2-7; possibly TRBD1 for D (6 bases). From germline, CDR1 is MGHDK and CDR2 SYGVNS. This CDR3 comprises 11 residues. V gave up 7 bases and J gave up 5 bases, with 9 bases separating them.

CDR3: CASSVGLEGYEQYF. Written as DNA, the CDR3 is TGTGCCAGCAGCGTAGGTCTCGAGGGCTACGAGCAGTACTTC. The V call is TRBV9, the J call TRBJ2-7, with D maybe TRBD2 (5 bases). Trimming removed 0 bases from V and 3 bases from J, with 10 bases in between. CDR3 size: 14 residues. Germline lookup yields CDR1 SGDLS and CDR2 YYNGEE.

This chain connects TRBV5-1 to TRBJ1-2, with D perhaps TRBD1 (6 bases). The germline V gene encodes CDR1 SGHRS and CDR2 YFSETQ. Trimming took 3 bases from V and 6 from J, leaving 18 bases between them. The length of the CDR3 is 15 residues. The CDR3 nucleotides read TGCGCCAGCAGCTCCGAAGGGGGGGTATACCATGGCTACACCTTC. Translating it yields CASSSEGGVYHGYTF.

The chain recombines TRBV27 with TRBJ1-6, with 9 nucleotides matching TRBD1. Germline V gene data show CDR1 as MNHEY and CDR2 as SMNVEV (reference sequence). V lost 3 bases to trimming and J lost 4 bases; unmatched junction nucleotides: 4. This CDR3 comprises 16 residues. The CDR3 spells CASSFTGGKYNSPLHF. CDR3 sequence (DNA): TGTGCCAGCAGTTTTACAGGGGGCAAGTATAATTCACCCCTCCACTTT.

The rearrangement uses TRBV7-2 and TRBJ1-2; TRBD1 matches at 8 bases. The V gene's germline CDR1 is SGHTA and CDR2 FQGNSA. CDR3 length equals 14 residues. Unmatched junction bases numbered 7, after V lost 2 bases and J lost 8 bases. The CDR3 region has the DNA TGTGCCAGCAGCTTATCAGGGGGCCTCAGAGGCTACACCTTC. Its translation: CASSLSGGLRGYTF. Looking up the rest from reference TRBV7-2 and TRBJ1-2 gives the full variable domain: GAGVSQSPSNKVTEKGKDVELRCDPISGHTALYWYRQSLGQGLEFLIYFQGNSAPDKSGLPSDRFSAERTGGSVSTLTIQRTQQEDSAVYLCASSLSGGLRGYTFGSGTRLTVV.

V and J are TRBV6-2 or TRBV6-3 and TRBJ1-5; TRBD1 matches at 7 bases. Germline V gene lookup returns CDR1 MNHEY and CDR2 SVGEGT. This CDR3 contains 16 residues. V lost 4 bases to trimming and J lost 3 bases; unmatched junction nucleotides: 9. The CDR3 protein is CASSFTSGQLNQPQHF. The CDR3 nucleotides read TGTGCCAGCAGTTTCACTTCGGGACAGCTCAATCAGCCCCAGCATTTT.

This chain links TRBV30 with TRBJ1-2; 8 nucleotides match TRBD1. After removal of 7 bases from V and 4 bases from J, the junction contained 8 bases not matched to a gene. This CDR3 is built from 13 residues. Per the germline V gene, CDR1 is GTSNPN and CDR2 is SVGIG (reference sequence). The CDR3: CALPRTGGYGYTF. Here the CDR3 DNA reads TGTGCCTTGCCGAGAACAGGGGGCTATGGCTACACCTTC.

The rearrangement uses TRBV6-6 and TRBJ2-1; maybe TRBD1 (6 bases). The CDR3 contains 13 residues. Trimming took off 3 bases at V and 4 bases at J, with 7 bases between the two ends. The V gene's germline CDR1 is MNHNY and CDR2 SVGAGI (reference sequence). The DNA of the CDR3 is TGTGCCAGCAGTTATACAGGGTACAATGAGCAGTTCTTC. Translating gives CASSYTGYNEQFF.

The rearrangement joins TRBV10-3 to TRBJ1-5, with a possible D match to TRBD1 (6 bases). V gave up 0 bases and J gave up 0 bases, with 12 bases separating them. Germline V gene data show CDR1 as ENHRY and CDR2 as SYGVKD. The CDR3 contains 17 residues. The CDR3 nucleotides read TGTGCCATCAGTGAGTCAGGGGGGGGAAGTAGCAATCAGCCCCAGCATTTT. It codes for CAISESGGGSSNQPQHF.